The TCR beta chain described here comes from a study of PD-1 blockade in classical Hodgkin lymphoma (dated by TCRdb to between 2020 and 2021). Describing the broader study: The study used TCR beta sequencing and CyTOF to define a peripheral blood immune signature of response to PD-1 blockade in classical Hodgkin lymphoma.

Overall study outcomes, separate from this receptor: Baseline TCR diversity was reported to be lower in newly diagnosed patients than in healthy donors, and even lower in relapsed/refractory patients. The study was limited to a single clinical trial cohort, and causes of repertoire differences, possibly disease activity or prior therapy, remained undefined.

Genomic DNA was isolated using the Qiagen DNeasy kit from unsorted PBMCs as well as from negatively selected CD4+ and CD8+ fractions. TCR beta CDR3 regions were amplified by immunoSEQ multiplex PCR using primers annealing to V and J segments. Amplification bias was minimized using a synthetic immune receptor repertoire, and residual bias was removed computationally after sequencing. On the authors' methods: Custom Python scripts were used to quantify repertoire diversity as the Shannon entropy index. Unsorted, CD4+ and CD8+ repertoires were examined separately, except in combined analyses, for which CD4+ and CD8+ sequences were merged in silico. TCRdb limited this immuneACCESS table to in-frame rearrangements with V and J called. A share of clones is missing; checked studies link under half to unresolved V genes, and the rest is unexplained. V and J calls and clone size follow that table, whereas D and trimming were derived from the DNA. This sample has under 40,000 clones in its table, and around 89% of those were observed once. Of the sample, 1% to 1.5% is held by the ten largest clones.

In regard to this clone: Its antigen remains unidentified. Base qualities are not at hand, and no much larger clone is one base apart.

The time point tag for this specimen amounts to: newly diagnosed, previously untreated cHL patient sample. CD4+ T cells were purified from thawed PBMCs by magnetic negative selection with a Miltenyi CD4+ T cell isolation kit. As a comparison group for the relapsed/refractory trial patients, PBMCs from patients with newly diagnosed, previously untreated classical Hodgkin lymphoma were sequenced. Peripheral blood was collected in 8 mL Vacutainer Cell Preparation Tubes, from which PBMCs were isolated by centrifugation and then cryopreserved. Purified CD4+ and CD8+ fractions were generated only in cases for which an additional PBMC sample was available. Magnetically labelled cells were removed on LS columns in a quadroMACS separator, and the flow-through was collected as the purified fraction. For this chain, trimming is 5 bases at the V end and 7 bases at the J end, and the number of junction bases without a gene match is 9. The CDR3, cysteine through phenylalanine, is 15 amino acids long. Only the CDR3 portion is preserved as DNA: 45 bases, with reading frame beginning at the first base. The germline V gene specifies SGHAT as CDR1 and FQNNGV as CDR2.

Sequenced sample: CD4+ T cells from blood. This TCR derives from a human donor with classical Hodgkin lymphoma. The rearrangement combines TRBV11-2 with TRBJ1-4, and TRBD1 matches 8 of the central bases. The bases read TGTGCCAGCAGCAGACGGACAGGGTACGGTGAAAAACTGTTTTTT. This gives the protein CASSRRTGYGEKLFF. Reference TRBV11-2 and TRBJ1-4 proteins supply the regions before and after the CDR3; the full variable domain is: EAGVAQSPRYKIIEKRQSVAFWCNPISGHATLYWYQQILGQGPKLLIQFQNNGVVDDSQLPKDRFSAERLKGVDSTLKIQPAKLEDSAVYLCASSRRTGYGEKLFFGSGTQLSVL.